Following are 20 T cell receptor beta chains from one sample sequenced in a study of brain T cells in children with intractable seizures. TCRdb's copy holds only in-frame clones and misses some; the assay was immunoSEQ multiplex PCR. The table lists approximately 330,000 clones, approximately 93% of them singletons. The time point is: blood from clinic visit 5 months post-surgery; TSC patient then seizure free. This specimen consisted of peripheral blood, obtained about 5 months after surgery. Source of these receptors: a boy under three years old with tuberous sclerosis and intractable seizures.

The gene calls are TRBV3-1 (or the pseudogene TRBV3-2) and TRBJ1-2; no definite D call. V was shortened by 2 bases and J by 7 bases, with 8 bases between the two germline ends. Germline CDR1 reads LGHDT; CDR2 reads YNNKEL (reference sequence). The CDR3 is made up of 12 amino acids. CDR3 sequence (DNA): TGTGCCAGCAGCCAACCAGGAAGTGGCTACACCTTC. Protein product: CASSQPGSGYTF.

V and J are TRBV25-1 and TRBJ1-1, with unresolved D. The CDR3 consists of 13 residues. The germline gives CDR1 MGHDK, CDR2 SYGVNS. The ends were cut back, 5 bases at V and 3 bases at J, with 10 bases in the middle. Here the CDR3 DNA reads TGTGCCAGCAGTACCCAGTGGGACACTGAAGCTTTCTTT. Residues: CASSTQWDTEAFF.

The chain uses TRBV7-2 and TRBJ2-7; 12 nucleotides line up with TRBD2. Germline lookup yields CDR1 SGHTA and CDR2 FQGNSA. V dropped 2 bases and J dropped 1; count of bases not matched to a gene: 9. The CDR3 extends over 18 amino acids. The chain's CDR3 is CASSLLASGGARSYEQYF. CDR3 nucleotide sequence: TGTGCCAGCAGCTTATTGGCTAGCGGGGGGGCCCGGTCCTACGAGCAGTACTTC.

The chain recombines TRBV11-3 with TRBJ1-1, with 8 bases lining up with TRBD1. Germline values: CDR1 SGHNT, CDR2 YENEEA. This CDR3 is 16 amino acids long. V lost 4 bases, J lost 1 base, and 8 bases stayed unmatched. CDR3 nucleotide sequence: TGTGCCAGCAGCTCCGGACAGGGAGGCACGAACACTGAAGCTTTCTTT. It specifies CASSSGQGGTNTEAFF.

The rearrangement joins TRBV7-6 to TRBJ2-3; D is uncertain. V was pared by 4 bases and J by 0 bases, with 14 bases between. The CDR3 consists of 16 residues. CDR1 and CDR2 from the germline V gene are SGHVS and FNYEAQ. CDR3 sequence reads: CASSSTVGSSTDTQYF. The CDR3 DNA sequence: TGTGCCAGCAGCTCCACCGTAGGATCTAGCACAGATACGCAGTATTTT.

V usage is TRBV5-1 and J usage is TRBJ2-4, with a possible D match to TRBD1 (5 bases). In germline, CDR1 is SGHRS, CDR2 YFSETQ. The V end was cut by 5 bases, the J end by 0 bases, with 15 bases between. CDR3 length: 16 residues. The CDR3 DNA sequence: TGCGCCAGCAGTTCGACAGCAAGTTTAGCCAAAAACATTCAGTACTTC. It codes for CASSSTASLAKNIQYF.

Concerning this clone itself: One junction end does not reproduce the germline sequence, and a read error may be involved. V gene TRBV28 combines with J gene TRBJ2-7; 12 positions match TRBD2. CDR3 length: 13 amino acids. The germline CDR1 and CDR2 sequences are MDHEN and SYDVKM. Written as DNA, the CDR3 is TGTGCCAGCAGTTCTGGTACGCTAGCGGGAGGGCGATTC. Translation gives CASSSGTLAGGRF.

This chain's CDR3 is CASSIRTRDYNEQFF. In DNA form, the CDR3 reads TGTGCCAGTAGTATTAGGACTAGAGATTACAATGAGCAGTTCTTC. This chain connects TRBV19 to TRBJ2-1; 7 positions agree with TRBD2. CDR3 length: 15 amino acids. V shed 3 bases, J shed 4 bases, and the junction held 6 bases outside the gene matches. Per germline, CDR1 LNHDA and CDR2 SQIVND (reference sequence).

The chain couples TRBV19 to TRBJ2-7, with D possibly matching TRBD1 (5 bases). Germline values: CDR1 LNHDA, CDR2 SQIVND (reference sequence). Trimming took 4 bases from V and 3 from J, leaving 10 bases between them. The CDR3 spans 13 residues. CDR3: CASSRDRYYEQYF. The CDR3 DNA reads TGTGCCAGTAGTAGAGACAGATACTACGAGCAGTACTTC.

The CDR3 spells CASRGQGTNYGYTF. CDR3 in DNA: TGTGCCAGCAGGGGACAGGGTACTAACTATGGCTACACCTTC. V is TRBV28 and J is TRBJ1-2; TRBD1 agrees at 9 bases. J lost 0 bases, V lost 6 bases, and 2 bases had no gene match. CDR3 length: 14 amino acids. The germline V gene has CDR1 MDHEN and CDR2 SYDVKM.

This sequence joins TRBV6-1 and TRBJ1-2, with D perhaps TRBD1 (5 bases). Between the trimmed V and J ends, which lost 2 bases and 6 bases, there was a span of 10 bases. CDR3 size: 13 residues. The V gene's germline CDR1 is MNHNS and CDR2 SASEGT. CDR3 amino acids: CASSEWAGNGYTF. DNA for the CDR3: TGTGCCAGCAGTGAATGGGCAGGGAATGGCTACACCTTC.

CDR3 amino acids: CASSLYHTAGQPQHF. The CDR3, as DNA: TGTGCCAGCAGTCTCTATCATACAGCGGGTCAGCCCCAGCATTTT. The V and J genes are TRBV27 and TRBJ1-5; the D is unclear. Trimming took off 5 bases at V and 6 bases at J, with 17 bases between the two ends. This CDR3 is built from 15 residues. In germline, CDR1 is MNHEY, CDR2 SMNVEV (reference sequence).

The chain links TRBV7-2 to TRBJ1-2, with 7 bases that match TRBD1. The germline gives CDR1 SGHTA, CDR2 FQGNSA. CDR3 length: 16 amino acids. V was clipped by 1 base and J by 2 bases; unmatched bases: 7. The CDR3: CASSLVVGTANYGYTF. CDR3 nucleotides: TGTGCCAGCAGCTTAGTGGTCGGGACAGCGAACTATGGCTACACCTTC. Complete variable domain (other parts from reference TRBV7-2 and TRBJ1-2): GAGVSQSPSNKVTEKGKDVELRCDPISGHTALYWYRQSLGQGLEFLIYFQGNSAPDKSGLPSDRFSAERTGGSVSTLTIQRTQQEDSAVYLCASSLVVGTANYGYTFGSGTRLTVV.

The chain uses TRBV6-2 or TRBV6-3 and TRBJ2-1; perhaps TRBD2 as D (6 bases). Trimming removed 4 bases from V and 5 bases from J, with 15 bases in between. CDR1 is MNHEY and CDR2 is SVGEGT in the germline V gene. The CDR3 runs to 15 residues. The CDR3 DNA reads TGTGCCAGCAGTTCGTGGGGAGGTGGGAACAATGAGCAGTTCTTC. It encodes CASSSWGGGNNEQFF.

The chain employs TRBV19 and TRBJ2-2; D remains ambiguous. V was shortened by 7 bases and J by 5 bases, with 11 bases between the two germline ends. The CDR3 extends over 13 amino acids. Germline assignment: CDR1 LNHDA and CDR2 SQIVND (reference sequence). The CDR3 spells CASKYTGTGELFF. The CDR3 bases are TGTGCCAGTAAATACACTGGGACCGGGGAGCTGTTTTTT.

The CDR3 region is CASSHRQGGNEKLFF. CDR3 sequence (DNA): TGTGCCAGCTCTCACAGACAGGGCGGGAATGAAAAACTGTTTTTT. The chain uses TRBV18 and TRBJ1-4; TRBD1 matches 7 bases. Germline CDR1 KGHSH, CDR2 LQKENI. The CDR3 sequence is 15 residues long. J gave up 5 bases and V 6 bases, and 9 bases lay outside the gene matches.

This clone was observed a single time. The chain carries TRBV7-6 and TRBJ2-1; D tentatively fits TRBD1 or TRBD2 (5 bases each). The CDR3 length is 15 residues. CDR1 and CDR2 from the germline V gene are SGHVS and FNYEAQ. Between the trimmed V and J ends, which lost 5 bases and 5 bases, there was a span of 16 bases. CDR3 sequence (DNA): TGTGCCAGCAGCCCCTGGGACCCGAGGGACAATGAGCAGTTCTTC. Residues: CASSPWDPRDNEQFF.

The chain carries TRBV5-1 and TRBJ2-5, with TRBD2 matching over 8 bases. CDR1 is SGHRS, CDR2 YFSETQ, per germline. The CDR3 runs to 17 residues. V lost 4 bases and J lost 5; bases outside the gene matches: 16. The CDR3 spells CASSRGFSGVIGETQYF. In nucleotides, the CDR3 is TGCGCCAGCAGCCGCGGATTTAGCGGGGTTATTGGGGAGACCCAGTACTTC.

Details on this clone: The sample has other DNA sequences that encode this CDR3 too. This chain links TRBV5-1 with TRBJ2-1, with TRBD1 matching 11 bases. Trimming took 8 bases from V and 3 from J; bases not matched to a gene: 4. This CDR3 spans 14 amino acids. The germline CDR1 and CDR2 sequences are SGHRS and YFSETQ. The CDR3 here is CASTGTGGYNEQFF. In DNA, the CDR3 is TGCGCCAGTACCGGGACAGGGGGCTACAATGAGCAGTTCTTC.

The chain links TRBV5-1 to TRBJ2-7; D may be TRBD2 (6 bases). With 4 bases removed from V and 1 base from J, the gap between germline ends came to 15 bases. Germline assignment: CDR1 SGHRS and CDR2 YFSETQ. The CDR3 length is 15 residues. The DNA for the CDR3 is TGCGCCAGCAGCGCGGAGGGACCGGGGTCCTACGAGCAGTACTTC. Amino acid sequence: CASSAEGPGSYEQYF.